This T cell receptor beta chain was identified in a study of CD8 T cell repertoires and HIV-1 epitope variants. Background on the study: Twenty-five autologous and known Gag and Nef epitope variant peptides each stimulated T cells separately. Controls were a CMV, EBV and flu peptide pool, Ebola AY9 negative control, and no-peptide well. Epitopes were three Gag families plus Nef HW9 and YT9.

In germline, CDR1 is MNHEY, CDR2 SMNVEV (reference sequence). The ends were cut back, 4 bases at V and 1 base at J, with 19 bases in the middle. CDR3 length: 17 residues. TCRdb keeps only in-frame clones here, not all; method: immunoSEQ multiplex PCR. Of several thousand clones listed, around 65% are singletons. In the case of this clone: No antigen is known for it.

This sequence originates from a male donor with HIV. The J gene is TRBJ1-1, the V gene TRBV27, with D perhaps TRBD1 (5 bases). Sequenced: cultured CD8+ T cells derived from PBMCs. The CDR3 bases are TGTGCCAGCAGTTCCCAGACAGCCCTAGGACGGAACACTGAAGCTTTCTTT. Translated: CASSSQTALGRNTEAFF.